Described below is a single T cell receptor beta chain sequence and its context. The antigen is undetermined. Here immunoSEQ multiplex PCR was the method, and the copy in TCRdb shows in-frame clones only, minus some. This sample has tens of thousands of clones, with approximately 80% found just once. The data were taken from a study of a mutant IDH1 vaccine in newly diagnosed glioma. Study information: Onset of vaccination occurred 4-6 weeks following radiotherapy alone, or with temozolomide cycles. The study held visit V12 at week 35 and visit V13 at week 47. Broader study findings: Immune responses induced by the vaccine were seen in just over 90% of patients, spanning multiple MHC alleles.

Time point here: week 47, end of study. One vaccine dose held 300 ug of mutant IDH1 20-mer peptide and came with topical imiquimod. The clonotype was recovered from a man aged 18 to 29 with glioma. Some clones in this sample may be carry-over from other donors' samples. The material sequenced was PBMCs, taken from a glioma patient whose treatment included an IDH1 peptide vaccine.

CDR3 DNA: TGTGCCTGGACAGGGAAAAACATTCAGTACTTC. This encodes CAWTGKNIQYF. J is TRBJ2-4 and V is TRBV30, with D tentatively TRBD1 (5 bases). With 4 bases removed from V and 4 bases from J, the gap between germline ends came to 5 bases. The germline CDR1 and CDR2 sequences are GTSNPN and SVGIG (reference sequence). The CDR3 consists of 11 residues.